Each of the 32 T cell receptor beta chains below was sequenced from the same sample in a study of identical twins (dated by TCRdb to about 2016). The protocol used for the library was 5' RACE. Sequenced using an Illumina HiSeq 2000. In TCRdb, the public reads were trimmed at Q25 with fastp and aligned with MiXCR, with productive beta chains retained. Rows matching on CDR3 protein sequence are summarized as one entry with the most common DNA and genes. For this sample there are more than 250,000 distinct CDR3 sequences; about 8.9% appear just once. The top ten clonotypes cover less than 2.5% of the sample. The same sample was also used in a study of yellow fever vaccine responses in identical twins.

Material for sequencing was memory (CD45RO+) T cells sorted from blood. The cell subset or site label of this sample denotes: CD45RO+ enriched T cells. Receptors were obtained from a woman aged 18-30 years in good health.

This clonotype was found a few times. This chain uses TRBV28 with TRBJ2-1; TRBD2 agrees at 11 bases. CDR1 is MDHEN and CDR2 is SYDVKM in the germline V gene. V shed 2 bases and J 7 bases; nucleotides not matched to a gene: 7. The CDR3 totals 16 residues. The DNA of the CDR3 is TGTGCCAGCAGTTTAATCCGACTAGCGGGAATGAATGAGCAGTTCTTC. Translating gives CASSLIRLAGMNEQFF.

V usage is TRBV5-1 and J usage is TRBJ2-7; 7 nucleotides line up with TRBD1. Looked up from germline, CDR1 is SGHRS and CDR2 is YFSETQ. The CDR3 extends over 13 amino acids. V lost 3 bases and J lost 6; bases outside the gene matches: 6. Here the CDR3 DNA reads TGCGCCAGCAGCTCGGGACAGACCCCCGAGCAGTACTTC. This codes for CASSSGQTPEQYF. The full variable domain, in which reference TRBV5-1 and TRBJ2-7 provide the parts outside the CDR3, is KAGVTQTPRYLIKTRGQQVTLSCSPISGHRSVSWYQQTPGQGLQFLFEYFSETQRNKGNFPGRFSGRQFSNSRSEMNVSTLELGDSALYLCASSSGQTPEQYFGPGTRLTVT.

This clonotype occurred many times. The rearrangement uses TRBV27 and TRBJ2-5; D possibly corresponds to TRBD2 (5 bases). Trimming took 2 bases from V and 1 from J, leaving 5 bases between them. The CDR3 has 13 residues. The V gene's germline CDR1 is MNHEY and CDR2 SMNVEV (reference sequence). As DNA, the CDR3 is TGTGCCAGCAGTTTACGGGGCCAAGAGACCCAGTACTTC. It yields the protein CASSLRGQETQYF.

This clonotype was detected ten times or more. The chain joins TRBV20-1 to TRBJ2-5; D could derive from TRBD1 or TRBD2 (5 bases each). CDR3 length equals 15 residues. Trimming shortened V by 5 bases and J by 1 base, and 17 bases separated the two germline ends. Germline V lookup: CDR1 DFQATT, CDR2 SNEGSKA (reference sequence). The CDR3 DNA reads TGCAGTGCTGCGAAAATGGGGACCGTCCAAGAGACCCAGTACTTC. Translated, it gives CSAAKMGTVQETQYF.

This clonotype was seen only a few times. V is TRBV19 and J is TRBJ2-2; perhaps TRBD2 as D (5 bases). CDR1 is LNHDA and CDR2 is SQIVND in the germline V gene (reference sequence). Trimming removed 3 bases at V and 12 bases at J, with 17 bases between. The CDR3 is 14 residues long. This CDR3 reads CASSMRVGLEKLFF. The CDR3 DNA reads TGTGCCAGTAGTATGCGGGTCGGACTGGAGAAGCTGTTTTTT. The full variable domain, with the rest looked up from reference TRBV19 and TRBJ2-2, is DGGITQSPKYLFRKEGQNVTLSCEQNLNHDAMYWYRQDPGQGLRLIYYSQIVNDFQKGDIAEGYSVSREKKESFPLTVTSAQKNPTAFYLCASSMRVGLEKLFFGEGSRLTVL.

This clonotype was recorded many times. The chain recombines TRBV2 with TRBJ1-4; no definite D call. The V end was cut by 6 bases, the J end by 8 bases, with 10 bases between. Germline V gene data show CDR1 as SNHLY and CDR2 as FYNNEI. The CDR3 sequence is 12 residues long. The CDR3 region has the DNA TGTGCCAGCAGGAGGTCCGGGGAAAAACTGTTTTTT. Translating it yields CASRRSGEKLFF.

This clonotype has only a few counts. The chain carries TRBV28 and TRBJ2-1; 7 bases align to TRBD1. This CDR3 is 14 amino acids long. Unmatched junction bases numbered 10, after V lost 7 bases and J lost 7 bases. CDR1 MDHEN and CDR2 SYDVKM come from the germline V gene. The CDR3 bases are TGTGCCAGCAAGGTCGACAGGGCCAAGAATGAGCAGTTCTTC. Its translation is CASKVDRAKNEQFF.

The table lists this clonotype with a few counts. V and J are TRBV28 and TRBJ2-7, with 12 bases matching TRBD2. Germline V gene sequence: CDR1 MDHEN, CDR2 SYDVKM. The length of the CDR3 is 16 residues. After removal of 5 bases from V and 7 bases from J, the junction contained 12 bases not matched to a gene. CDR3 residues: CASSIQTSGSSGEQYF. CDR3 DNA sequence: TGTGCCAGCAGTATTCAGACTAGCGGGAGTTCGGGGGAGCAGTACTTC.

This clonotype has only a few counts. The V and J genes are TRBV10-3 and TRBJ2-7; 9 nucleotides agree with TRBD2. The CDR3 spans 19 residues. With 7 bases clipped from V and 0 bases from J, the junction kept 19 bases outside the gene matches. Germline CDR1 reads ENHRY; CDR2 reads SYGVKD. The CDR3 DNA sequence: TGTGCCATCAAGGGGGTAGCGGGAGATTTGGGCGCGAACTCCTACGAGCAGTACTTC. Translating gives CAIKGVAGDLGANSYEQYF.

The gene calls are TRBV3-1 and TRBJ1-1, with 10 bases fitting TRBD1. Trimming cost V 2 bases and J 4 bases; bases outside gene matches: 4. Per germline, CDR1 LGHDT and CDR2 YNNKEL (reference sequence). The CDR3 is 15 amino acids. CDR3 protein: CASSQTRTGGTEAFF. The DNA of the CDR3 is TGTGCCAGCAGCCAAACCCGGACAGGGGGCACTGAAGCTTTCTTT.

This chain links TRBV2 with TRBJ2-1, with D maybe TRBD2 (5 bases). Germline CDR1 and CDR2: SNHLY and FYNNEI. The CDR3 spans 14 residues. V was pared by 3 bases and J by 7 bases, with 13 bases between. The CDR3 DNA sequence: TGTGCCAGCAGTGAGAGGGAAGGGCGGAATGAGCAGTTCTTC. As protein: CASSEREGRNEQFF.

J is TRBJ2-1 and V is TRBV6-1; D is perhaps TRBD2 (5 bases). Trimming pared 5 bases from V and 14 bases from J, leaving 16 bases between. The CDR3 contains 12 residues. The V gene's germline CDR1 is MNHNS and CDR2 SASEGT. CDR3 nucleotide sequence: TGTGCCAGCAGTCCTAGCTATAGTTGGAAGTTCTTC. As protein: CASSPSYSWKFF.

This clonotype was counted only a few times. The V gene is TRBV28, the J gene TRBJ2-7; the D gene is possibly TRBD1 (5 bases). From germline, CDR1 is MDHEN and CDR2 SYDVKM. The CDR3 contains 13 residues. Trimming stripped 10 bases from V and 4 bases from J, with 17 bases between. This CDR3 is CAIRRGSRYEQYF. The CDR3 region has the DNA TGTGCCATCAGAAGGGGTAGTCGTTACGAGCAGTACTTC.

The table lists this clonotype with many counts. The V gene is TRBV12-3 or TRBV12-4, the J gene TRBJ1-4; a weak D match, TRBD1 (5 bases). This CDR3 comprises 13 residues. Trimming stripped 7 bases from V and 2 bases from J, with 8 bases between. The CDR3 loop is CASMRGTNEKLFF. The CDR3 region has the DNA TGTGCCAGCATGAGGGGCACTAATGAAAAACTGTTTTTT.

This clonotype was counted at least ten times. The rearrangement links TRBV4-1 to TRBJ2-1; possibly TRBD1 or TRBD2 for D (5 bases each). Germline CDR1 reads MGHRA; CDR2 reads YSYEKL. With 1 base removed from V and 5 bases from J, the gap between germline ends came to 27 bases. The CDR3 covers 20 residues. The CDR3 loop reads CASSQVWSGTVQDLNNEQFF. The DNA for the CDR3 is TGCGCCAGCAGCCAAGTTTGGAGTGGGACCGTGCAGGACCTCAACAATGAGCAGTTCTTC.

The chain couples TRBV6-1 to TRBJ2-1; 9 bases align to TRBD1. Germline CDR1 and CDR2: MNHNS and SASEGT. CDR3 length: 16 residues. The ends lost 4 bases at V and 0 bases at J; junction bases unmatched: 4. The CDR3: CASSVNRGLSYNEQFF. The CDR3 DNA is TGTGCCAGCAGTGTGAACAGGGGGCTCTCCTACAATGAGCAGTTCTTC.

This clonotype was found many times. The genes are TRBV20-1 and TRBJ2-1, with D uncertain. V was pared by 3 bases and J by 4 bases, with 13 bases between. Germline V CDR1 and CDR2: DFQATT, SNEGSKA (reference sequence). This CDR3 has 14 amino acids. CDR3 nucleotide sequence: TGCAGTGCTAGTAACGGCTCCGGGTACAATGAGCAGTTCTTC. Amino acid sequence: CSASNGSGYNEQFF.

The chain employs TRBV6-1 and TRBJ2-7; 8 nucleotides line up with TRBD1. This CDR3 spans 14 amino acids. V shed 6 bases and J 0 bases; nucleotides not matched to a gene: 4. Germline lookup yields CDR1 MNHNS and CDR2 SASEGT. This CDR3 reads CASRRQGSSYEQYV. CDR3 coding DNA: TGTGCCAGCAGGAGACAGGGGAGCTCCTACGAGCAGTACGTC.

The chain is built from TRBV7-3 and TRBJ2-1; TRBD1 agrees at 8 bases. CDR1 and CDR2 (germline): SGHTA, FQGTGA. CDR3 length equals 14 residues. Trimming at V came to 2 bases and at J to 4 bases, leaving 1 base not matched to a gene. CDR3 sequence reads: CASSLYRGYNEQFF. CDR3 DNA sequence: TGTGCCAGCAGCTTATACAGGGGGTACAATGAGCAGTTCTTC.

V gene TRBV2 combines with J gene TRBJ2-3; possibly TRBD2 for D (5 bases). This CDR3 region has 15 residues. CDR1 is SNHLY and CDR2 is FYNNEI in the germline V gene. Trimming shortened V by 2 bases and J by 2 bases, and 11 bases separated the two germline ends. The DNA of the CDR3 is TGTGCCAGCAGTGAACGAGCGGACCTCACAGATACGCAGTATTTT. Encoded protein: CASSERADLTDTQYF.

This clonotype was seen only a few times. The chain recombines TRBV3-1 with TRBJ1-1; D unclear. Looked up from germline, CDR1 is LGHDT and CDR2 is YNNKEL (reference sequence). This CDR3 spans 13 amino acids. V was trimmed by 2 bases and J by 4 bases, leaving 8 bases between them. This CDR3 reads CASSQSPSTEAFF. CDR3 bases: TGTGCCAGCAGCCAATCCCCCTCCACTGAAGCTTTCTTT.

The gene calls are TRBV27 and TRBJ2-7; D might be TRBD1 (5 bases). Trimming removed 4 bases at V and 6 bases at J, with 13 bases between. This CDR3 has 13 amino acids. Germline V gene sequence: CDR1 MNHEY, CDR2 SMNVEV (reference sequence). CDR3 nucleotides: TGTGCCAGCAGTTGGACCCTAAGGGGCGAGCAGTACTTC. It translates to CASSWTLRGEQYF.

This chain uses TRBV27 with TRBJ2-3; 13 nucleotides agree with TRBD2. The CDR3 runs 15 residues. Germline CDR1 reads MNHEY; CDR2 reads SMNVEV (reference sequence). The V and J ends lost 5 bases and 5 bases, in that order; junction bases with no gene match: 4. The CDR3 here is CASSRTSGSKDTQYF. The CDR3 DNA reads as TGTGCCAGCAGTCGGACTAGCGGGAGTAAAGATACGCAGTATTTT.

The rearrangement uses TRBV6-1 and TRBJ2-5; TRBD2 agrees at 8 bases. Germline assignment: CDR1 MNHNS and CDR2 SASEGT. The V segment lost 4 bases and the J segment 5 bases; nucleotides outside the gene matches: 12. The CDR3 spans 16 residues. The chain's CDR3 is CASSAGGQTYGETQYF. CDR3 bases: TGTGCCAGCAGTGCGGGAGGGCAGACCTATGGGGAGACCCAGTACTTC.

The table lists this clonotype with many counts. The V call is TRBV9, the J call TRBJ2-7, with 9 nucleotides matching TRBD1. This CDR3 has 14 residues. Per the germline V gene, CDR1 is SGDLS and CDR2 is YYNGEE. With V trimmed by 0 bases and J by 9 bases, 7 bases remained unmatched. As DNA, the CDR3 is TGTGCCAGCAGCGTAGGAGAGGGACAGGGTCGGCAGTACTTC. Protein product: CASSVGEGQGRQYF.

This chain connects TRBV19 to TRBJ2-7, with D possibly TRBD2 on 5 matching bases. The V end was cut by 5 bases, the J end by 2 bases, with 16 bases between. The CDR3 consists of 15 residues. Germline V lookup: CDR1 LNHDA, CDR2 SQIVND (reference sequence). CDR3 bases: TGTGCCAGTAGTGAGAGGGTTTCTCGCACCTACGAGCAGTACTTC. Translating gives CASSERVSRTYEQYF.

This clonotype was detected only a few times. The chain carries TRBV10-3 and TRBJ1-2, with a tentative D call TRBD1 (5 bases). CDR1 ENHRY and CDR2 SYGVKD come from the germline V gene. The V end lost 0 bases, the J end lost 5 bases, and 16 bases lay between the germline ends. The CDR3 extends over 16 amino acids. The CDR3 spells CAISESWWQGGYGYTF. The DNA for the CDR3 is TGTGCCATCAGTGAGTCTTGGTGGCAGGGAGGTTATGGCTACACCTTC.

This clonotype was seen more than once but under ten times. As DNA, the CDR3 is TGTGCCACCCCGCGGAGGACAGGGAACGAGACCCAGTACTTC. Translating it yields CATPRRTGNETQYF. The V gene is TRBV2, the J gene TRBJ2-5, with 8 bases aligning to TRBD1. Germline trimming cut 10 bases from V and 5 bases from J; bases unmatched to any gene: 12. This CDR3 has 14 residues. Germline assignment: CDR1 SNHLY and CDR2 FYNNEI.

The V gene is TRBV13, the J gene TRBJ1-5, with D possibly matching TRBD1 (5 bases). The CDR3 length is 14 residues. CDR1 is PRHDT, CDR2 FYEKMQ, per germline (reference sequence). The V end lost 5 bases, the J end lost 3 bases, and 11 bases lay between the germline ends. Here the CDR3 reads CASSNGGSNQPQHF. CDR3 nucleotide sequence: TGTGCCAGCAGCAACGGGGGTTCCAATCAGCCCCAGCATTTT. The full variable domain, its missing parts supplied by reference TRBV13 and TRBJ1-5, is AAGVIQSPRHLIKEKRETATLKCYPIPRHDTVYWYQQGPGQDPQFLISFYEKMQSDKGSIPDRFSAQQFSDYHSELNMSSLELGDSALYFCASSNGGSNQPQHFGDGTRLSIL.

This clonotype has only one observation. The chain recombines TRBV5-6 with TRBJ2-2; 9 bases are shared with TRBD1. V was clipped by 1 base and J by 6 bases; unmatched bases: 1. Germline assignment: CDR1 SGHDT and CDR2 YYEEEE. The CDR3 runs to 14 residues. CDR3 bases: TGTGCCAGCAGCTTGAGGACAGGGGCCGGGGAGCTGTTTTTT. Translation gives CASSLRTGAGELFF.

This clonotype was found many times. The chain employs TRBV5-1 and TRBJ1-5; D is ambiguous. The V end lost 2 bases, the J end lost 3 bases, and 9 bases lay between the germline ends. This CDR3 is built from 14 residues. Germline V lookup: CDR1 SGHRS, CDR2 YFSETQ. The CDR3 sequence is CASSLLITNQPQHF. The CDR3, as DNA: TGCGCCAGCAGCTTACTGATAACCAATCAGCCCCAGCATTTT.

This clonotype was counted between two and nine times. The V gene is TRBV19, the J gene TRBJ1-5, with D unclear. CDR1 LNHDA and CDR2 SQIVND come from the germline V gene (reference sequence). Trimming pared 1 base from V and 6 bases from J, leaving 10 bases between. The CDR3 extends over 14 amino acids. DNA for the CDR3: TGTGCCAGTAGTATAGGAGGTTCGGGTCAGCCCCAGCATTTT. This translates into CASSIGGSGQPQHF.